This is a list of T cell receptor beta chains from one sample in a study of T cells after posttransplantation cyclophosphamide. TCRdb's table, derived via immunoSEQ multiplex PCR, lists solely in-frame clones and lacks some. The sample has more than 20,000 clones; approximately 71% are singletons. Sequences were obtained from memory CD4+ T cells sorted from PBMCs. Every receptor here comes from a woman in her sixties or seventies in good health, CMV-negative, and a related stem cell transplant donor. Each CDR3 is given with its conserved first and last residue. D genes are given only for firm matches. Where a row states a size, it is once, few, many or the class of an expanded clone; other rows omit it.

D: .
V: TRBV19
size: once
J: TRBJ1-5
CDR3: CASNPGRNSNQPQHF
DNA: TGTGCCAGTAACCCTGGCAGAAATAGCAATCAGCCCCAGCATTTT

D: .
V: TRBV30
size: .
J: TRBJ1-1
CDR3: CAWSVLTGIEAFF
DNA: TGTGCCTGGAGTGTACTTACAGGCATTGAAGCTTTCTTT

D: .
V: TRBV5-6
size: .
J: TRBJ2-5
CDR3: CASSSVGGGPQETQYF
DNA: TGTGCCAGCAGCTCCGTAGGCGGGGGCCCCCAAGAGACCCAGTACTTC

D: TRBD2
V: TRBV6-6
size: .
J: TRBJ2-1
CDR3: CASSYSISLAGAEQFF
DNA: TGTGCCAGCAGTTACTCGATCAGCCTAGCGGGGGCTGAGCAGTTCTTC

D: .
V: TRBV7-2
size: .
J: TRBJ2-5
CDR3: CASSLVVRTAIQETQYF
DNA: TGTGCCAGCAGCTTAGTGGTTCGGACAGCCATCCAAGAGACCCAGTACTTC

D: .
V: TRBV6-5
size: .
J: TRBJ1-5
CDR3: CASRATRNQPQHF
DNA: TGTGCCAGCAGGGCCACCAGGAATCAGCCCCAGCATTTT

D: .
V: TRBV7-2
size: .
J: TRBJ1-5
CDR3: CASSLGPQTQAQHF
DNA: TGTGCCAGCAGCTTAGGCCCCCAGACACAGGCCCAGCATTTT

D: .
V: TRBV5-5
size: few
J: TRBJ1-1
CDR3: CASSQGALQGSEAFF
DNA: TGTGCCAGCAGCCAAGGTGCTCTACAGGGCTCTGAAGCTTTCTTT

D: TRBD1
V: TRBV7-2
size: .
J: TRBJ2-7
CDR3: CASSLGTGQPYEQYF
DNA: TGTGCCAGCAGCTTAGGAACGGGACAGCCTTACGAGCAGTACTTC

D: TRBD1
V: TRBV5-1
size: .
J: TRBJ1-2
CDR3: CASSVGTAKSYGYTF
DNA: TGCGCCAGCAGCGTAGGGACAGCTAAATCCTATGGCTACACCTTC

D: TRBD1
V: TRBV29-1
size: .
J: TRBJ1-2
CDR3: CSVATGGSNYGYTF
DNA: TGCAGCGTTGCGACAGGGGGGTCTAACTATGGCTACACCTTC

D: TRBD1
V: TRBV7-2
size: .
J: TRBJ2-1
CDR3: CASSQGQGAYNEQFF
DNA: TGTGCCAGCAGCCAGGGGCAGGGGGCATACAATGAGCAGTTCTTC

D: .
V: TRBV16
size: .
J: TRBJ1-3
CDR3: CASSQWDNGRNTIYF
DNA: TGTGCCAGCAGCCAATGGGACAACGGAAGGAACACCATATATTTT

D: .
V: TRBV5-1
size: .
J: TRBJ1-2
CDR3: CASSLGTDKSGGYTF
DNA: TGCGCCAGCAGCTTGGGGACAGACAAATCCGGCGGCTACACCTTC

D: TRBD2
V: TRBV9
size: .
J: TRBJ2-7
CDR3: CASSAGSGGIYEQYF
DNA: TGTGCCAGCAGCGCCGGGTCGGGGGGAATCTACGAGCAGTACTTC

D: .
V: TRBV11-2
size: once
J: TRBJ1-6
CDR3: CASSPQDSPLHF
DNA: TGTGCCAGCAGCCCCCAGGACAGTCCCCTCCACTTT

D: TRBD1
V: TRBV28
size: .
J: TRBJ1-1
CDR3: CASSLIFGTGGTEAFF
DNA: TGTGCCAGCAGTTTAATTTTTGGGACAGGTGGAACTGAAGCTTTCTTT

D: TRBD1
V: TRBV5-8
size: .
J: TRBJ2-7
CDR3: CASSLPAGQGAYEQYF
DNA: TGTGCCAGCAGCTTACCGGCGGGACAGGGGGCCTACGAGCAGTACTTC

D: .
V: TRBV5-6
size: few
J: TRBJ1-4
CDR3: CASTFGGDEKLFF
DNA: TGTGCCAGCACCTTCGGGGGGGATGAAAAACTGTTTTTT

D: TRBD2
V: TRBV6-6
size: .
J: TRBJ2-3
CDR3: CASSRGGSGSTDTQYF
DNA: TGTGCCAGCAGTCGGGGGGGTAGCGGGAGCACAGATACGCAGTATTTT

D: TRBD1
V: TRBV7-2
size: once
J: TRBJ2-3
CDR3: CASSLVGQGFTDTQYF
DNA: TGTGCCAGCAGCTTAGTGGGACAGGGATTCACAGATACGCAGTATTTT

D: .
V: TRBV6-5
size: once
J: TRBJ2-3
CDR3: CASGGRLTDTQYF
DNA: TGTGCCAGCGGGGGCAGATTAACAGATACGCAGTATTTT

D: TRBD2
V: TRBV7-2
size: .
J: TRBJ2-3
CDR3: CASSSLAGGQADTQYF
DNA: TGTGCCAGCAGCTCATTAGCGGGGGGGCAGGCAGATACGCAGTATTTT

D: TRBD2
V: TRBV18
size: .
J: TRBJ2-7
CDR3: CASSLGTSGTYEQYF
DNA: TGTGCCAGCTCACTCGGGACTAGCGGTACCTACGAGCAGTACTTC

D: .
V: TRBV15
size: few
J: TRBJ2-3
CDR3: CATSLGERTDTQYF
DNA: TGTGCCACCAGCCTTGGGGAGCGGACAGATACGCAGTATTTT

D: .
V: TRBV9
size: .
J: TRBJ1-2
CDR3: CASSGHRSGYTF
DNA: TGTGCCAGCAGCGGACATCGGTCCGGCTACACCTTC

D: .
V: TRBV5-1
size: .
J: TRBJ1-3
CDR3: CASSLGRGRNTIYF
DNA: TGCGCCAGCAGCTTGGGCAGGGGCAGGAACACCATATATTTT

D: .
V: TRBV5-1
size: .
J: TRBJ2-3
CDR3: CASSLAGFRTDTQYF
DNA: TGCGCCAGCAGCTTGGCCGGGTTTCGGACAGATACGCAGTATTTT

D: TRBD2
V: TRBV7-3
size: .
J: TRBJ2-1
CDR3: CASSPRTSEFNEQFF
DNA: TGTGCCAGCAGCCCTCGGACTAGTGAGTTTAATGAGCAGTTCTTC

D: .
V: TRBV28
size: .
J: TRBJ1-1
CDR3: CASSRGRGTEAFF
DNA: TGTGCCAGCAGCCGGGGCAGGGGCACTGAAGCTTTCTTT

D: .
V: TRBV5-1
size: .
J: TRBJ2-4
CDR3: CASSEGQIRAKNIQYF
DNA: TGCGCCAGCAGCGAAGGACAGATAAGGGCCAAAAACATTCAGTACTTC

D: .
V: TRBV19
size: .
J: TRBJ1-2
CDR3: CASRTGFYGYTF
DNA: TGTGCCAGTAGAACGGGATTCTATGGCTACACCTTC

D: .
V: TRBV4-1
size: .
J: TRBJ2-5
CDR3: CASSQGDGSQYF
DNA: TGCGCCAGCAGCCAGGGGGACGGGAGCCAGTACTTC

D: .
V: TRBV5-6
size: .
J: TRBJ1-4
CDR3: CASSFTGNNEKLFF
DNA: TGTGCCAGCAGCTTCACGGGGAACAATGAAAAACTGTTTTTT

D: .
V: TRBV4-2
size: .
J: TRBJ1-3
CDR3: CASSQSGGNTIYF
DNA: TGTGCCAGCAGCCAATCGGGGGGAAACACCATATATTTT

D: .
V: TRBV28
size: .
J: TRBJ2-6
CDR3: CASRGPGANVLTF
DNA: TGTGCCAGCAGGGGGCCTGGGGCCAACGTCCTGACTTTC

D: TRBD1
V: TRBV7-3
size: .
J: TRBJ2-7
CDR3: CASSPQQGPSEQYF
DNA: TGTGCCAGCAGCCCTCAACAGGGGCCGAGCGAGCAGTACTTC

D: .
V: TRBV4-3
size: .
J: TRBJ1-5
CDR3: CASSPAGGGQPQHF
DNA: TGCGCCAGCAGCCCCGCGGGGGGGGGTCAGCCCCAGCATTTT

D: .
V: TRBV7-2
size: .
J: TRBJ1-1
CDR3: CASSFLGIQNTEAFF
DNA: TGTGCCAGCAGCTTCCTCGGGATCCAGAACACTGAAGCTTTCTTT

D: TRBD1
V: TRBV7-9
size: .
J: TRBJ1-1
CDR3: CASSFRQGNTEAFF
DNA: TGTGCCAGCAGCTTTAGACAGGGGAACACTGAAGCTTTCTTT

D: TRBD2
V: TRBV6-5
size: .
J: TRBJ2-1
CDR3: CASSPTSGGAREQFF
DNA: TGTGCCAGCAGCCCGACTAGCGGGGGGGCACGGGAGCAGTTCTTC

D: .
V: TRBV29-1
size: .
J: TRBJ2-5
CDR3: CSVHTSQETQYF
DNA: TGCAGCGTTCACACCAGCCAAGAGACCCAGTACTTC

D: .
V: TRBV5-4
size: few
J: TRBJ1-4
CDR3: CASSLVGGNNEKLFF
DNA: TGTGCCAGCAGCTTGGTCGGGGGAAATAATGAAAAACTGTTTTTT

D: .
V: TRBV5-1
size: .
J: TRBJ1-1
CDR3: CASSPPGGTEAFF
DNA: TGCGCCAGCAGCCCCCCTGGGGGGACTGAAGCTTTCTTT

D: .
V: TRBV7-2
size: .
J: TRBJ1-5
CDR3: CASSLAAGANQPQHF
DNA: TGTGCCAGCAGCTTAGCGGCTGGGGCTAATCAGCCCCAGCATTTT

D: TRBD2
V: TRBV11-3
size: .
J: TRBJ2-5
CDR3: CASSAGLAAQETQYF
DNA: TGTGCCAGCAGCGCCGGGCTAGCGGCCCAAGAGACCCAGTACTTC